The 9 T cell receptor beta chains below come from one sample, sequenced in a study of T cells after yellow fever vaccination (dated by TCRdb to between 2019 and 2020). The treatment or condition label, as the study defines it: live attenuated yellow fever vaccine strain. The library was prepared using 5' RACE. TCRdb records Illumina NovaSeq 6000 as the sequencer. In TCRdb, the public reads were trimmed at Q25 with fastp and aligned with MiXCR, with productive beta chains retained. Entries are consolidated by CDR3 protein sequence, retaining the most common genes and DNA. The sample contains under 350,000 distinct CDR3 sequences, roughly 4.3% of them found a single time. Approximately 23% of the sample is taken by the ten largest. The specimen was PBMCs, collected 5 days after the yellow fever booster vaccination. Source of these receptors: a man aged 18 to 29 who received the YFV17D yellow fever vaccine.

In this sample, this clonotype turned up a few times. The V gene is TRBV6-2 or TRBV6-3, the J gene TRBJ1-5; 11 positions agree with TRBD1. J gave up 6 bases and V 4 bases, and 5 bases lay outside the gene matches. The CDR3 loop spans 15 amino acids. The V gene's germline CDR1 is MNHEY and CDR2 SVGEGT. As DNA, the CDR3 is TGTGCCAGCAGTTGGGGACAGGGGGATGGTCAGCCCCAGCATTTT. Its protein product is CASSWGQGDGQPQHF.

V is TRBV7-3 and J is TRBJ2-3, with TRBD1 matching over 10 bases. Germline CDR1 is SGHTA and CDR2 is FQGTGA. V was clipped by 2 bases and J by 4 bases; unmatched bases: 6. This CDR3 region has 16 residues. CDR3 loop: CASSLLGTGVADTQYF. CDR3 DNA sequence: TGTGCCAGCAGCTTACTCGGGACAGGGGTTGCAGATACGCAGTATTTT. The entire variable domain, with the rest obtained from reference TRBV7-3 and TRBJ2-3, is as follows: GAGVSQTPSNKVTEKGKYVELRCDPISGHTALYWYRQSLGQGPEFLIYFQGTGAADDSGLPNDRFFAVRPEGSVSTLKIQRTERGDSAVYLCASSLLGTGVADTQYFGPGTRLTVL.

This clonotype was detected ten times or more. J is TRBJ2-7 and V is TRBV20-1, with D possibly matching TRBD2 (5 bases). Trimming pared 6 bases from V and 1 base from J, leaving 13 bases between. From germline, CDR1 is DFQATT and CDR2 SNEGSKA (reference sequence). This CDR3 has 13 amino acids. Here the CDR3 DNA reads TGCAGTGCCCGACCCAGGAGGTCCTACGAGCAGTACTTC. Translation gives CSARPRRSYEQYF.

This clonotype has at least ten counts. The chain carries TRBV12-3 or TRBV12-4 and TRBJ2-3; TRBD1 matches 9 bases. There are 14 residues in the CDR3. The junction had 6 bases not matched to a gene; V was cut back by 8 bases and J by 3 bases. The CDR3 region has the DNA TGTGCCAGCCTGCGACAGGGGGTTACAGATACGCAGTATTTT. Translation: CASLRQGVTDTQYF.

This clonotype was picked up a small number of times. The J gene is TRBJ2-7, the V gene TRBV10-3; TRBD1 might be the D (5 bases). Germline values: CDR1 ENHRY, CDR2 SYGVKD. The CDR3 has 13 residues. Between the trimmed V and J ends, which lost 7 bases and 3 bases, there was a span of 13 bases. CDR3 sequence (DNA): TGTGCCATCACAGGGAATTCCGGCTACGAGCAGTACTTC. Translated, it gives CAITGNSGYEQYF.

This clonotype was detected a few times. This sequence joins TRBV19 and TRBJ1-1, with D tentatively TRBD1 (5 bases). Trimming shortened V by 3 bases and J by 0 bases, and 11 bases separated the two germline ends. Germline V CDR1 and CDR2: LNHDA, SQIVND (reference sequence). This CDR3 has 15 amino acids. For the CDR3, the DNA is TGTGCCAGTAGTATGAGGGGCCGGATGAACACTGAAGCTTTCTTT. It translates to CASSMRGRMNTEAFF.

V usage is TRBV4-3 and J usage is TRBJ2-3; TRBD1 matches 8 bases. Looked up from germline, CDR1 is LGHNA and CDR2 is YSLEER. Trimming removed 8 bases from V and 5 bases from J; junction bases left unmatched: 12. The CDR3 is 15 residues long. CDR3 DNA sequence: TGCGCCAGCGCCCCAACAGGGGGACGTGGAGATACGCAGTATTTT. Translating gives CASAPTGGRGDTQYF.

This clonotype was found a few times. The chain joins TRBV9 to TRBJ2-3; 7 bases match TRBD1. This CDR3 contains 16 residues. Unmatched junction bases numbered 5, after V lost 0 bases and J lost 1 base. Germline V gives CDR1 SGDLS, CDR2 YYNGEE. DNA for the CDR3: TGTGCCAGCAGCGTAGCTTCAGGACAGGGCACAGATACGCAGTATTTT. Translated: CASSVASGQGTDTQYF.

This clonotype was counted ten times or more. This chain uses TRBV28 with TRBJ2-5, with no clear D. Trimming cost V 2 bases and J 4 bases, with 5 bases left between them. The CDR3 has 12 amino acids. Germline-derived CDR1 and CDR2 are MDHEN and SYDVKM. Here the CDR3 reads CASSLRRETQYF. CDR3 coding DNA: TGTGCCAGCAGTTTACGCAGAGAGACCCAGTACTTC.